This T cell receptor (beta chain) was sequenced during a study of shared T cell receptors in the human thymus. The V end lost 1 base, the J end lost 5 bases, and 8 bases lay between the germline ends. Germline lookup yields CDR1 SEHNR and CDR2 FQNEAQ (reference sequence). The CDR3 is made up of 13 amino acids. Sequenced by immunoSEQ multiplex PCR; TCRdb stores in-frame clones only, minus some. Counted here are about 660,000 clones, approximately 87% occurring once; the ten biggest clones make up over 0.008%. A further study also used this sample, focusing on human thymus T cells. In that study: Related research examined unrelated individuals and reported that their thymic repertoires overlapped highly.

Sequencing was done on a sample of thymocytes. The V gene is TRBV7-9, the J gene TRBJ2-5; TRBD2 might be the D (6 bases). This sequence originates from a boy in the first two years of life with a congenital heart defect. In DNA form, the CDR3 reads TGTGCCAGCAGCTTAGACAGCGGGGAGACCCAGTACTTC. Its protein is CASSLDSGETQYF.